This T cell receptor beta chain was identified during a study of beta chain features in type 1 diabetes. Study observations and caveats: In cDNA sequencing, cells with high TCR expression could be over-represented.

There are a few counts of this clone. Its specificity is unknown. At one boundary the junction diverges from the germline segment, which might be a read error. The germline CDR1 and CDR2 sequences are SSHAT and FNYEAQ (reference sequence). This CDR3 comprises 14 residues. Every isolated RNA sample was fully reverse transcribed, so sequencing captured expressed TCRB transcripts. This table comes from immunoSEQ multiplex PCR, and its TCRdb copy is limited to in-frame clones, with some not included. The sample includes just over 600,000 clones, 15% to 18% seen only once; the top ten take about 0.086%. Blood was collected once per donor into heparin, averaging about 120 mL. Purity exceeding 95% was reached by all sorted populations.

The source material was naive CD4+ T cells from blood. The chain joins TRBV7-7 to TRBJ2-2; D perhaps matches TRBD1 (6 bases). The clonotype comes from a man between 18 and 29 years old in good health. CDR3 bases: TGTGCTAGCAGCACGTTACCAGGGGCCGGGGAGCTGTTTTTT. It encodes CASSTLPGAGELFF.